These 24 T cell receptor beta chains originate from one sample sequenced in a study of human T cells and chemical hapten exposure. TCRdb ran MiXCR on the RACE reads and lists one entry per CDR3 protein. The table lists 300,000 to 350,000 distinct CDR3 sequences, approximately 6.3% of them singletons, with approximately 8% in the top ten. Time point noted: patch test 1, 2 weeks after DPC sensitization. Specified treatment: therapeutic diphenylcyclopropenone sensitization with weekly scalp DPC. Sequenced here: whole blood, sampled in connection with sensitization to the hapten diphenylcyclopropenone (DPC). The receptors derive from a woman between 18 and 30 years old with alopecia areata. Some clones in this sample may be carry-over from other donors' samples.

The rearrangement uses TRBV5-5 and TRBJ1-1; D perhaps matches TRBD1 (5 bases). Trimming removed 3 bases from V and 1 base from J, with 13 bases in between. This CDR3 spans 15 amino acids. From germline, CDR1 is SGHKS and CDR2 YYEKEE (reference sequence). The CDR3 sequence is CASSSSDITNTEAFF. CDR3 in DNA: TGTGCCAGCAGCTCGTCGGACATAACGAACACTGAAGCTTTCTTT.

The CDR3 sequence: CASSLNWDTQYF. The CDR3 DNA is TGTGCCAGCAGCCTGAATTGGGATACGCAGTATTTT. The chain recombines TRBV7-9 with TRBJ2-3; D gene unclear. V was trimmed by 5 bases and J by 6 bases, leaving 9 bases between them. The CDR3 is 12 residues long. Germline CDR1 is SEHNR and CDR2 is FQNEAQ (reference sequence).

V gene TRBV18 combines with J gene TRBJ1-5; D is unclear. Trimming took off 6 bases at V and 10 bases at J, with 16 bases between the two ends. The length of the CDR3 is 13 residues. Germline-derived CDR1 and CDR2 are KGHSH and LQKENI. CDR3 bases: TGTGCCAGCTCCCTTGATCATCCGGCCCCCCAGCATTTT. Protein product: CASSLDHPAPQHF.

This clonotype was found a few times. The chain combines TRBV6-2 or TRBV6-3 with TRBJ1-1; TRBD1 might be the D (5 bases). Germline V CDR1 and CDR2: MNHEY, SVGEGT. The CDR3 totals 12 residues. V gave up 10 bases and J gave up 6 bases, with 15 bases separating them. CDR3 sequence reads: CATGRGLSEAFF. CDR3 bases: TGTGCCACGGGGAGGGGTCTTTCTGAAGCTTTCTTT.

This chain links TRBV6-2 or TRBV6-3 with TRBJ1-5; 9 bases are shared with TRBD1. CDR3 length: 13 residues. V gave up 8 bases and J gave up 7 bases; unmatched junction bases: 6. Looked up from germline, CDR1 is MNHEY and CDR2 is SVGEGT. CDR3 in amino acids: CASSGQGKQPQHF. DNA of the CDR3: TGTGCCAGCTCGGGACAGGGAAAACAGCCCCAGCATTTT.

This clonotype was counted at least ten times. The genes are TRBV12-3 or TRBV12-4 and TRBJ2-3, with D unresolved. The CDR3 consists of 15 residues. Trimming took 5 bases from V and 0 from J, leaving 12 bases between them. CDR3 sequence reads: CASSRRTSSTDTQYF. In DNA, the CDR3 is TGTGCCAGCAGTCGCCGGACCTCTAGCACAGATACGCAGTATTTT.

This clonotype was counted at least ten times. The V call is TRBV5-5, the J call TRBJ1-5; D is unresolved. With 4 bases removed from V and 0 bases from J, the gap between germline ends came to 11 bases. Germline V lookup: CDR1 SGHKS, CDR2 YYEKEE (reference sequence). The CDR3 sequence is 15 residues long. CDR3 loop: CASSLGPSSNQPQHF. DNA of the CDR3: TGTGCCAGCAGCCTTGGGCCATCTAGCAATCAGCCCCAGCATTTT. The full variable domain, rest sourced from reference TRBV5-5 and TRBJ1-5, is DAGVTQSPTHLIKTRGQQVTLRCSPISGHKSVSWYQQVLGQGPQFIFQYYEKEERGRGNFPDRFSARQFPNYSSELNVNALLLGDSALYLCASSLGPSSNQPQHFGDGTRLSIL.

The chain links TRBV12-3 or TRBV12-4 to TRBJ1-1; D possibly corresponds to TRBD1 (5 bases). Trimming stripped 5 bases from V and 2 bases from J, with 15 bases between. The CDR3 runs to 15 residues. The CDR3 nucleotides are TGTGCCAGCAGTCCGAGGGAAGGGGCAAACACTGAAGCTTTCTTT. Translation gives CASSPREGANTEAFF.

The sample holds many counts of this clonotype. J is TRBJ1-1 and V is TRBV7-9; the match to TRBD1 covers 7 bases. Germline-derived CDR1 and CDR2 are SEHNR and FQNEAQ (reference sequence). The CDR3 contains 14 residues. Trimming took 3 bases from V and 4 from J; bases not matched to a gene: 5. The CDR3 loop is CASSFRQGVTEAFF. The CDR3, as DNA: TGTGCCAGCAGCTTCCGACAGGGTGTCACTGAAGCTTTCTTT.

This clonotype showed up just a few times. V gene TRBV2 combines with J gene TRBJ1-6, with D tentatively TRBD1 (5 bases). Trimming left V 1 base short and J 6 bases short, with 10 bases between. The CDR3 is 15 residues long. The germline CDR1 and CDR2 sequences are SNHLY and FYNNEI. The CDR3 nucleotides are TGTGCCAGCAGTGAAGATCAGGGACGTAATTCACCCCTCCACTTT. Protein product: CASSEDQGRNSPLHF. Using reference TRBV2 and TRBJ1-6 for the parts outside the CDR3, the full variable domain is EPEVTQTPSHQVTQMGQEVILRCVPISNHLYFYWYRQILGQKVEFLVSFYNNEISEKSEIFDDQFSVERPDGSNFTLKIRSTKLEDSAMYFCASSEDQGRNSPLHFGNGTRLTVT.

The J gene is TRBJ2-3, the V gene TRBV20-1; TRBD2 matches 8 bases. The CDR3 totals 14 residues. The J segment lost 6 bases and the V segment lost 6 bases, leaving 11 bases of the junction unmatched. Germline V CDR1 and CDR2: DFQATT, SNEGSKA (reference sequence). The CDR3 nucleotides read TGCAGTGCCGGCCTAGCGGGCGGGGGCGATACGCAGTATTTT. Translation gives CSAGLAGGGDTQYF.

This clonotype was counted a few times. The chain carries TRBV2 and TRBJ1-4, with 10 bases matching TRBD1. The V gene's germline CDR1 is SNHLY and CDR2 FYNNEI. This CDR3 contains 15 residues. The trim removed 7 bases at V and 6 bases at J, leaving 8 bases unmatched. DNA for the CDR3: TGTGCCAGCACCAGCGCCGGGACAGGGGATGAAAAACTGTTTTTT. As protein: CASTSAGTGDEKLFF.

The gene calls are TRBV12-3 or TRBV12-4 and TRBJ1-2, with no clear D. This CDR3 region has 16 residues. V lost 7 bases and J lost 2, with 20 bases in between. CDR3 amino acids: CASTSTFGQRNYGYTF. Here the CDR3 DNA reads TGTGCCAGCACCTCTACCTTTGGGCAGCGCAACTATGGCTACACCTTC.

This chain connects TRBV7-2 to TRBJ2-3, with 8 bases lining up with TRBD2. CDR3 size: 17 residues. The germline V gene encodes CDR1 SGHTA and CDR2 FQGNSA. V was pared by 3 bases and J by 5 bases, with 13 bases of the junction left unmatched. The CDR3 DNA reads TGTGCCAGCAGCTTTTTTGTGGAGGCGGGGGGCGGAGATACGCAGTATTTT. Translation gives CASSFFVEAGGGDTQYF. Complete variable domain (other parts from reference TRBV7-2 and TRBJ2-3): GAGVSQSPSNKVTEKGKDVELRCDPISGHTALYWYRQSLGQGLEFLIYFQGNSAPDKSGLPSDRFSAERTGGSVSTLTIQRTQQEDSAVYLCASSFFVEAGGGDTQYFGPGTRLTVL.

A few counts support this clonotype. The chain recombines TRBV7-9 with TRBJ2-3; D remains ambiguous. The CDR3 spans 15 residues. Germline CDR1 and CDR2: SEHNR and FQNEAQ (reference sequence). Deletions cut 4 bases from V and 2 bases from J, with 13 bases between. CDR3 in DNA: TGTGCCAGCAGCTCTACCAGCTCTTCCACAGATACGCAGTATTTT. It specifies CASSSTSSSTDTQYF. Full variable domain (remainder filled in from reference TRBV7-9 and TRBJ2-3): DTGVSQNPRHKITKRGQNVTFRCDPISEHNRLYWYRQTLGQGPEFLTYFQNEAQLEKSRLLSDRFSAERPKGSFSTLEIQRTEQGDSAMYLCASSSTSSSTDTQYFGPGTRLTVL.

This clonotype was seen more than once but under ten times. V gene TRBV6-1 combines with J gene TRBJ2-3; no clear D. Trimming removed 3 bases at V and 5 bases at J, with 9 bases between. CDR1 is MNHNS, CDR2 SASEGT, per germline. There are 13 residues in the CDR3. The CDR3 sequence is CASSEEIVDTQYF. Written as DNA, the CDR3 is TGTGCCAGCAGTGAGGAAATTGTAGATACGCAGTATTTT.

The chain carries TRBV9 and TRBJ2-7, with no clear D. Germline values: CDR1 SGDLS, CDR2 YYNGEE. Deletions cut 3 bases from V and 0 bases from J, with 10 bases between. The CDR3 covers 14 residues. The CDR3, as DNA: TGTGCCAGCAGCGCCGCAGGTACCTCCTACGAGCAGTACTTC. Translated, it gives CASSAAGTSYEQYF.

The rearrangement joins TRBV20-1 to TRBJ2-1; 10 bases are shared with TRBD2. The germline V gene encodes CDR1 DFQATT and CDR2 SNEGSKA (reference sequence). The CDR3 covers 16 residues. The V gene end was trimmed by 3 bases and the J gene end by 8 bases; junction bases not matched to a gene: 13. CDR3 sequence (DNA): TGCAGTGCTAGGGATGTAGCGGGGGGCCGAGGATATGAGCAGTTCTTC. This encodes CSARDVAGGRGYEQFF.

DNA of the CDR3: TGCGCCAGCAGCTTGGAGACGGGGCCCTTATATTTT. Its translation: CASSLETGPLYF. V gene TRBV5-1 combines with J gene TRBJ1-3, with a tentative D call TRBD1 (5 bases). The V and J ends lost 0 bases and 14 bases respectively, with 12 bases between them. This CDR3 is 12 amino acids long. Germline loops: CDR1 SGHRS, CDR2 YFSETQ.

This chain links TRBV28 with TRBJ2-7, with a weak D call TRBD1 (7 bases). The V end lost 7 bases, the J end lost 8 bases, and 24 bases lay between the germline ends. The CDR3 consists of 15 residues. Germline values: CDR1 MDHEN, CDR2 SYDVKM. CDR3 protein: CASILTTGRGAKQYF. The CDR3, as DNA: TGTGCCAGCATCCTTACCACGGGCAGGGGGGCGAAGCAGTACTTC.

The rearrangement links TRBV29-1 to TRBJ1-1; D is unresolved. The CDR3 consists of 13 residues. V lost 6 bases to trimming and J lost 4 bases, with 15 bases between them. Germline CDR1 and CDR2: SQVTM and ANQGSEA. In nucleotides, the CDR3 is TGCAGCGTAATAACATACGCTAGCACTGAAGCTTTCTTT. It codes for CSVITYASTEAFF.

This clonotype came up many times. The chain couples TRBV18 to TRBJ2-5; no clear D gene. Germline V gives CDR1 KGHSH, CDR2 LQKENI. This CDR3 region has 13 residues. V gave up 3 bases and J gave up 0 bases, with 5 bases separating them. CDR3 nucleotide sequence: TGTGCCAGCTCACCTCCAAACCAAGAGACCCAGTACTTC. It encodes CASSPPNQETQYF.

This chain uses TRBV7-9 with TRBJ1-5; D is ambiguous. The CDR3 runs 14 residues. The V end lost 5 bases, the J end lost 7 bases, and 15 bases lay between the germline ends. Germline CDR1 and CDR2: SEHNR and FQNEAQ (reference sequence). CDR3 bases: TGTGCCAGCAGCCCAAGTCCGGGTGGGCAGCCCCAGCATTTT. It yields the protein CASSPSPGGQPQHF.

This clonotype was seen many times. V gene TRBV10-3 combines with J gene TRBJ2-1, with 8 bases lining up with TRBD2. CDR1 and CDR2 (germline): ENHRY, SYGVKD. The length of the CDR3 is 15 residues. V trimming: 9 bases; J trimming: 6 bases; junction bases outside the gene matches: 13. CDR3: CAIAMGLELGNEQFF. CDR3 sequence (DNA): TGTGCCATAGCTATGGGACTAGAGTTGGGCAATGAGCAGTTCTTC.